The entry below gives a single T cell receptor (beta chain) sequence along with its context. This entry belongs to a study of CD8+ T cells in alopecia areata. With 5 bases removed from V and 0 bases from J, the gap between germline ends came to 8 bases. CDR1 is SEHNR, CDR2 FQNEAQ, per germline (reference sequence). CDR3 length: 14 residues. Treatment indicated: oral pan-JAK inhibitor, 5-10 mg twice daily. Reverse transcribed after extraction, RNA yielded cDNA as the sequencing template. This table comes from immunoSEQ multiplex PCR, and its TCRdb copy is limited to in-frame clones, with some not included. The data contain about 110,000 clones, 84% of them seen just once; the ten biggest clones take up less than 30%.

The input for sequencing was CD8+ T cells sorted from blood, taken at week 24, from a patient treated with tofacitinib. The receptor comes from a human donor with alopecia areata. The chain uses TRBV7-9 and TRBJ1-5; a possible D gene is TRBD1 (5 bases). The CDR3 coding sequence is TGTGCCAGCAGCCAGGGAGGTAGCAATCAGCCCCAGCATTTT. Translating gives CASSQGGSNQPQHF.